This T cell receptor (beta chain) comes out of a study of T cells in Graves' hyperthyroidism and ophthalmopathy (dated by TCRdb to the late 2010s). For context, the study as a whole: Peripheral blood was collected at initial diagnosis, before any treatment. TCR V-J signatures able to tell the groups apart were searched for in a discovery cohort of 90 to 100 patients, of whom about 40 had Graves' ophthalmopathy and 55 to 65 had stable Graves' hyperthyroidism. An independent validation cohort of under 20 hyperthyroidism patients and about 16 patients who later progressed to ophthalmopathy tested prospective prediction of ophthalmopathy. The 90 to 100 discovery patients were randomly divided into training and test sets at a 7:3 ratio. In roughly six Graves' hyperthyroidism patients, the study also compared T-cell repertoires from thyroid tissue with T-cell repertoires from blood. Following sampling, methimazole starting at 30 mg daily was given to hyperthyroidism patients, and high-dose intravenous methylprednisolone was given to ophthalmopathy patients. The paper reports TCR Vbeta CDR3 sequencing of 135 peripheral blood samples: approximately 41 ophthalmopathy, about 75 hyperthyroidism and 17 progressor patients. The paper's findings and limits, for the study overall: Most expanded thyroid clonotypes (frequency above 0.001) were also detected in blood, a finding suggesting that blood repertoires may reflect thyroid immune responses. A model built on a 13 V-J signature distinguished ophthalmopathy from stable hyperthyroidism, reaching around 90% sensitivity and about 81% specificity in cross-validation and 80%/75% in testing. In validation, the model predicted progression to ophthalmopathy with about 71% sensitivity and about 72% specificity, a median of about 6 months before onset. Sample size was not statistically predetermined, and investigators were not blinded to group allocation.

In the ophthalmopathy patients, disease was moderately to severely active, with a Clinical Activity Score of 3 or more, a NOSPECS grade of 4 or more, and a duration of less than 3 months. Patients with uncontrolled infections, other autoimmune diseases, pregnancy or lactation were excluded. Diagnoses were established on the basis of clinical symptoms, serum thyroxine and TRAb, thyroid ultrasound, and orbital computed tomography. Ficoll-Paque density gradient centrifugation was used to isolate PBMCs from under 11 ml of fresh peripheral blood. Trizol reagent was used to extract total RNA, and RNA quality was then checked on an Agilent 2100 Bioanalyzer. The TCR beta CDR3 regions were amplified from the RNA transcripts. For the first round of RT-PCR on the TCR CDR3, the HTBI primer set was used together with the Qiagen OneStep RT-PCR kit. The libraries were constructed in a second round of multiplex PCR and then size-selected and purified. The libraries were sequenced on an Illumina HiSeq2000 using paired-end 100 bp reads. In the source study's methods: Raw data were processed with SOAPnuke, discarding reads with adapters, uncalled bases, mean Phred below 15, or no exact constant-primer or identifier match. High-quality paired reads were merged with COPE v1.2.5, and unique nucleotide sequences were defined as clonotypes. Clonotypes were aligned to IMGT TRBV, TRBD and TRBJ reference segments using MiTCR v1.1. Only V-J combinations with frequency above 0.0001, covering 99% to 99.2% of repertoires, were analysed. The TCS score was defined as the ratio of F50 (clonal expansion) to E x V (chaos), calculated using BLOSUM62-based TCRdist between CDR3 peptides within each V-J. Welch's t-statistics and random forest reduced just over 500 V-J features to roughly 13, which were used in a naive Bayes classifier (R e1071). The raw public data were reprocessed by TCRdb itself: fastp quality trimming at Q25, MiXCR clonotype calling, in-frame beta chains only. Rows with a matching CDR3 protein are joined into one entry that keeps the most common DNA and genes. V and J calls and clone size were set by TCRdb, not the authors. The sample has roughly 600,000 distinct CDR3 sequences on record, about 14% of them singletons. Roughly an eighth of the sample is held by the ten biggest clonotypes.

A distance of 14 bases separates the germline ends of V and J, which lose 3 bases and 6 bases respectively. CDR1 and CDR2 (LNHDA, SQIVND) derive from the germline V gene (reference sequence). The CDR3 goes from the cysteine to the phenylalanine over 14 residues. The retained sequence is limited to the CDR3, 42 bases, with the frame set at the first base. On this clonotype itself: The antigen it binds to is not known. No much larger clone is present one base from it, and per-base qualities are unavailable.

In this chain, TRBV19 is recombined with TRBJ1-2; TRBD1 might be the D gene, on 5 matching bases. The clonotype comes from a woman in her 50s with Graves' ophthalmopathy. Sequencing input: blood. The CDR3 protein: CASSMEGLSHGYTF. The DNA sequence follows: TGTGCCAGTAGTATGGAGGGACTTTCCCATGGCTACACCTTC.